This is a list of T cell receptor beta chains from one sample in a study of cytomegalovirus exposure and HLA in healthy donors. Sequencing used immunoSEQ multiplex PCR; TCRdb keeps in-frame clones, though not all of them. The sample records some 180,000 clones, about 13% being singletons. Sequenced sample: PBMCs. Receptors originate from a man aged 45-65 years in good health and CMV-seropositive. The CDR3 runs from the conserved cysteine through the conserved F or W. Fields, in order: V gene, J gene, CDR3 length, CDR3 protein.

V gene: TRBV30; J gene: TRBJ1-6; CDR3 length: 15; CDR3 protein: CAWSVRGPSNSPLHF
V gene: TRBV4-1; J gene: TRBJ1-1; CDR3 length: 14; CDR3 protein: CASSLGIGDATAFF
V gene: TRBV5-1; J gene: TRBJ2-1; CDR3 length: 15; CDR3 protein: CASSLDAREIDEQFF
V gene: TRBV7-9; J gene: TRBJ1-2; CDR3 length: 14; CDR3 protein: CASSFLTGSNGYTF
V gene: TRBV10-2; J gene: TRBJ1-5; CDR3 length: 17; CDR3 protein: CASSDHRRTGGNQPQHF
V gene: TRBV19; J gene: TRBJ1-1; CDR3 length: 14; CDR3 protein: CASTADRLNTEAFF
V gene: TRBV5-6; J gene: TRBJ1-4; CDR3 length: 15; CDR3 protein: CASSLGQLFNEKLFF
V gene: TRBV6-1; J gene: TRBJ1-1; CDR3 length: 14; CDR3 protein: CASSEQPLGAEAFF
V gene: TRBV4-2; J gene: TRBJ1-6; CDR3 length: 18; CDR3 protein: CASSQESSFGTQGSPLHF
V gene: TRBV11-2; J gene: TRBJ1-1; CDR3 length: 13; CDR3 protein: CASSFRGNTEAFF
V gene: TRBV30; J gene: TRBJ1-1; CDR3 length: 12; CDR3 protein: CAWSSGDTEAFF
V gene: TRBV19; J gene: TRBJ2-2; CDR3 length: 17; CDR3 protein: CASSIVRGSVNTGELFF
V gene: TRBV5-1; J gene: TRBJ1-2; CDR3 length: 15; CDR3 protein: CASSVPGQGRGGYTF
V gene: TRBV7-6; J gene: TRBJ2-3; CDR3 length: 16; CDR3 protein: CASSAGTSGGADTQYF
V gene: TRBV25-1; J gene: TRBJ2-3; CDR3 length: 16; CDR3 protein: CASSDSRQGAADTQYF
V gene: TRBV5-6; J gene: TRBJ2-1; CDR3 length: 17; CDR3 protein: CASSPPLAGDTYNEQFF
V gene: TRBV25-1; J gene: TRBJ2-1; CDR3 length: 16; CDR3 protein: CASGKRGSRSYNEQFF
V gene: TRBV7-2; J gene: TRBJ1-5; CDR3 length: 18; CDR3 protein: CASSLFGRGQGGGQPQHF
V gene: TRBV2; J gene: TRBJ2-2; CDR3 length: 17; CDR3 protein: CASSVPSGGTSTGELFF
V gene: TRBV5-4; J gene: TRBJ2-3; CDR3 length: 16; CDR3 protein: CASSPWEVGVTDTQYF
V gene: TRBV18; J gene: TRBJ1-1; CDR3 length: 15; CDR3 protein: CASSPPNRGSTEAFF
V gene: TRBV6-4; J gene: TRBJ2-3; CDR3 length: 14; CDR3 protein: CASSVGGFADTQYF
V gene: TRBV9; J gene: TRBJ2-1; CDR3 length: 14; CDR3 protein: CASSVGQSYNEQFF
V gene: TRBV4-2; J gene: TRBJ1-6; CDR3 length: 17; CDR3 protein: CASSQGQGSSYNSPLHF
V gene: TRBV28; J gene: TRBJ1-1; CDR3 length: 13; CDR3 protein: CASSSLLNTEAFF
V gene: TRBV13; J gene: TRBJ2-5; CDR3 length: 15; CDR3 protein: CASSLRGVQKETQYF
V gene: TRBV10-3; J gene: TRBJ2-3; CDR3 length: 13; CDR3 protein: CAATGRSTDTQYF
V gene: TRBV27; J gene: TRBJ1-2; CDR3 length: 13; CDR3 protein: CASSPTGEYGYTF
V gene: TRBV30; J gene: TRBJ1-3; CDR3 length: 15; CDR3 protein: CAWSFSRGAGNTIYF
V gene: TRBV5-1; J gene: TRBJ2-1; CDR3 length: 15; CDR3 protein: CASSALAGGPNEQFF
V gene: TRBV19; J gene: TRBJ2-2; CDR3 length: 15; CDR3 protein: CASSTRQANTGELFF
V gene: TRBV6-6; J gene: TRBJ2-1; CDR3 length: 12; CDR3 protein: CASSQVHNEQFF
V gene: TRBV5-4; J gene: TRBJ2-1; CDR3 length: 15; CDR3 protein: CASSLTGGGYNEQFF
V gene: TRBV6-1; J gene: TRBJ1-5; CDR3 length: 15; CDR3 protein: CASRRGREEYQPQHF
V gene: TRBV5-1; J gene: TRBJ2-7; CDR3 length: 12; CDR3 protein: CASSLSSYEQYF
V gene: TRBV5-6; J gene: TRBJ2-2; CDR3 length: 15; CDR3 protein: CASSWRGLNTGELFF
V gene: TRBV15; J gene: TRBJ2-5; CDR3 length: 13; CDR3 protein: CATSRVSQETQYF
V gene: TRBV5-1; J gene: TRBJ1-4; CDR3 length: 15; CDR3 protein: CASSSGQTTNEKLFF
V gene: TRBV11-3; J gene: TRBJ2-4; CDR3 length: 12; CDR3 protein: CASSIGGNIQYF
V gene: TRBV19; J gene: TRBJ1-5; CDR3 length: 14; CDR3 protein: CASSMGQGPEPQHF
V gene: TRBV20-1; J gene: TRBJ2-5; CDR3 length: 10; CDR3 protein: CSALEETQYF
V gene: TRBV7-2; J gene: TRBJ2-1; CDR3 length: 17; CDR3 protein: CASSSRIAGASYNEQFF
V gene: TRBV6-1; J gene: TRBJ2-1; CDR3 length: 15; CDR3 protein: CASTGLAGANNEQFF
V gene: TRBV30; J gene: TRBJ2-3; CDR3 length: 13; CDR3 protein: CAWSRVNTDTQYF
V gene: TRBV9; J gene: TRBJ2-2; CDR3 length: 15; CDR3 protein: CASSEGGANTGELFF
V gene: TRBV7-9; J gene: TRBJ1-2; CDR3 length: 15; CDR3 protein: CASSLTGTTNYGYTF
V gene: TRBV7-9; J gene: TRBJ2-1; CDR3 length: 16; CDR3 protein: CASSLDPGQGVWEQFF
V gene: TRBV27; J gene: TRBJ1-1; CDR3 length: 11; CDR3 protein: CATLRGTEAFF
V gene: TRBV2; J gene: TRBJ1-3; CDR3 length: 15; CDR3 protein: CASKGQAVSGNTIYF
V gene: TRBV5-1; J gene: TRBJ2-3; CDR3 length: 15; CDR3 protein: CASSLFDRETDTQYF